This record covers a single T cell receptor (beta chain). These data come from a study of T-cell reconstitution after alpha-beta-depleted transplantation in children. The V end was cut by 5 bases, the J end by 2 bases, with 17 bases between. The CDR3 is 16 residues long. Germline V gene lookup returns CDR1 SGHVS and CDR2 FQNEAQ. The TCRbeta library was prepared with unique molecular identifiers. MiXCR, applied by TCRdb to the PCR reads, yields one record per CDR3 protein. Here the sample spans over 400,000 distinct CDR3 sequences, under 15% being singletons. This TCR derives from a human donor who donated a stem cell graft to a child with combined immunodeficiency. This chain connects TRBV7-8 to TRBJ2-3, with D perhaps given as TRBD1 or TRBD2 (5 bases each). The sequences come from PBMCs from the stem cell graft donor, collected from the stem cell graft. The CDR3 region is CASSTFGTSYTDTQYF. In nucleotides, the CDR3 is TGTGCCAGCAGCACATTCGGGACCAGCTACACAGATACGCAGTATTTT. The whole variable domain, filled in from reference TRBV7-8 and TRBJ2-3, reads GAGVSQSPRYKVAKRGQDVALRCDPISGHVSLFWYQQALGQGPEFLTYFQNEAQLDKSGLPSDRFFAERPEGSVSTLKIQRTQQEDSAVYLCASSTFGTSYTDTQYFGPGTRLTVL.